The rows below give T cell receptor beta chains drawn from one sample of a study of Graves' ophthalmopathy and Graves' hyperthyroidism. From the multiplex PCR reads, TCRdb called clonotypes with MiXCR, one entry per CDR3 protein. The data hold under 800,000 distinct CDR3 sequences, with 22% observed a single time. The sequenced sample was peripheral blood. These receptors were taken from a young woman with stable Graves' hyperthyroidism. Some clones in this sample may be carry-over from other donors' samples. The CDR3 runs from the conserved cysteine through the conserved F or W. The listing skips clone size in some rows; elsewhere it reads once, few, many or a size class.

v_gene	abundance	j_gene	CDR3aa
TRBV6-1	many	TRBJ1-1	CASSESTSEAFF
TRBV28	NA	TRBJ1-2	CASSTPTGTNYGYTF
TRBV7-6	many	TRBJ2-7	CASSLRINDPYEQYF
TRBV11-1	many	TRBJ1-1	CASSSQGGRMNTEAFF
TRBV14	many	TRBJ1-2	CASKPIGLSGGGYTF
TRBV5-1	many	TRBJ2-7	CASSLGPYTGPEQYF
TRBV6-1	many	TRBJ2-7	CAGSQGMVEQYF
TRBV29-1	NA	TRBJ1-1	CSVDSVNTEAFF
TRBV30	few	TRBJ1-1	CAWSVGPGSATEAFF
TRBV20-1	few	TRBJ2-7	CSARGPATGGPYEQYF